A single sample is the source of the 18 T cell receptor beta chains below, sequenced in a study of regulatory T cells in long-lasting Graves disease. Relying on iRepertoire HTBI primers and Arm-PCR of CDR3 regions, the team built TCR beta libraries. TCRdb reprocessed the multiplex PCR reads via MiXCR and lists one record per CDR3 protein. Altogether around 420,000 distinct CDR3 sequences are present, 15% to 17% being singletons, with the ten largest covering 22%. Time point defined: newly diagnosed GD, antithyroid drugs for less than 3 months. PBMCs provided the RNA from which the TCR library was made. The source was peripheral blood mononuclear cells (PBMCs), collected at new diagnosis, from a patient treated with antithyroid drugs. The origin of the receptors is a female donor with Graves disease.

This clonotype showed up many times. The chain is built from TRBV24-1 and TRBJ2-1; D is undetermined. Trimming pared 0 bases from V and 6 bases from J, leaving 17 bases between. The CDR3 is 17 residues long. CDR1 KGHDR and CDR2 SFDVKD come from the germline V gene. The CDR3 loop is CATSDLRWEGPGNEQFF. CDR3 coding DNA: TGTGCCACCAGTGATTTGCGCTGGGAAGGGCCGGGCAATGAGCAGTTCTTC.

Worth noting for this clonotype: With a much larger clone just one base away, this may be a read error. The genes are TRBV7-9 and TRBJ2-4; D gene uncertain. The CDR3 consists of 18 residues. Trimming took 1 base from V and 13 from J, leaving 29 bases between them. Germline V lookup: CDR1 SEHNR, CDR2 FQNEAQ (reference sequence). The CDR3 DNA is TGTGCCAGCAGCTTAGACTGGACCTTAGAGACGGGCTACAATGAGCAGTACTTC. Protein product: CASSLDWTLETGYNEQYF.

This clonotype has a count of ten or more. V is TRBV27 and J is TRBJ2-7, with TRBD2 matching 12 bases. Germline V gene sequence: CDR1 MNHEY, CDR2 SMNVEV (reference sequence). The CDR3 totals 15 residues. With V trimmed by 8 bases and J by 4 bases, 9 bases remained unmatched. CDR3 sequence (DNA): TGTGCCAGCTGCGAGACTAGCGGGAGTGAGTACGAGCAGTACTTC. Residues: CASCETSGSEYEQYF.

This clonotype turned up a few times. V is TRBV29-1 and J is TRBJ2-2; the D is unclear. The V end lost 4 bases, the J end lost 2 bases, and 8 bases lay between the germline ends. This CDR3 has 13 residues. CDR1 and CDR2 from the germline V gene are SQVTM and ANQGSEA. The CDR3 DNA follows: TGCAGCGTTGTTAGGATCAACACCGGGGAGCTGTTTTTT. This sequence encodes CSVVRINTGELFF.

In the case of this clonotype: This may come from a read error, since a much larger clone is one base off. This chain links TRBV3-1 with TRBJ2-7, with D perhaps TRBD2 (5 bases). The V gene lost 3 bases and the J gene lost 5 bases, with 11 bases spanning the gap. The germline V gene encodes CDR1 LGHDT and CDR2 YNNKEL (reference sequence). The CDR3 length is 13 residues. CDR3 region: CASSQGALHEQYF. The DNA of the CDR3 is TGTGCCAGCAGCCAGGGAGCACTGCACGAGCAGTACTTC.

This clonotype has a handful of counts. The CDR3 DNA sequence: TGCAGTGGACGGAGGGGGGTGAACACCGGGGAGCTGTTTTTT. Its protein is CSGRRGVNTGELFF. The gene calls are TRBV20-1 and TRBJ2-2; possibly TRBD1 or TRBD2 for D (6 bases each). V dropped 7 bases and J dropped 1 base, with 13 bases sitting between them. The length of the CDR3 is 14 residues. In germline, CDR1 is DFQATT, CDR2 SNEGSKA (reference sequence).

This clonotype was observed at least ten times. The chain carries TRBV7-2 and TRBJ2-7; 8 bases fit TRBD1. The CDR3 is 13 amino acids. Germline-derived CDR1 and CDR2 are SGHTA and FQGNSA. The V and J ends lost 5 bases and 7 bases, in that order; junction bases with no gene match: 7. This chain's CDR3 is CASSPDRAREQYF. The CDR3 region has the DNA TGTGCCAGCAGCCCGGACAGGGCGCGGGAGCAGTACTTC.

Only a few counts were recorded for this clonotype. The chain couples TRBV10-1 to TRBJ2-5, with D possibly called TRBD1 or TRBD2 (5 bases each). The CDR3 extends over 13 amino acids. V was clipped by 4 bases and J by 7 bases, with 13 bases between them. Germline V lookup: CDR1 WNHNN, CDR2 SYGVQD (reference sequence). CDR3 DNA sequence: TGCGCCAGCAGTGGGCCCGTTGGGGGGACCCAGTACTTC. Its translation: CASSGPVGGTQYF.

V and J are TRBV20-1 and TRBJ1-4; TRBD1 matches at 8 bases. Per germline, CDR1 DFQATT and CDR2 SNEGSKA (reference sequence). The CDR3 runs 14 residues. V lost 6 bases and J lost 2; bases outside the gene matches: 5. CDR3 in DNA: TGCAGTGCCCAGCAGGGGGCGACTAATGAAAAACTGTTTTTT. It translates to CSAQQGATNEKLFF.

This clonotype was recorded many times. The rearrangement uses TRBV20-1 and TRBJ1-1; D gene unclear. In germline, CDR1 is DFQATT, CDR2 SNEGSKA (reference sequence). This CDR3 is 14 amino acids long. V was cut by 7 bases and J by 4 bases, with 19 bases left in between. The CDR3 nucleotides read TGCAGTGACCAGTCAGTTTCGTTGGGCACTGAAGCTTTCTTT. Protein sequence: CSDQSVSLGTEAFF.

This clonotype was counted between two and nine times. The chain joins TRBV13 to TRBJ2-7; D gene ambiguous. TRBJ2-6 explains the end of the DNA better; the J call may be wrong. Germline V gene data show CDR1 as PRHDT and CDR2 as FYEKMQ (reference sequence). The CDR3 extends over 13 amino acids. CDR3 DNA: TGTGCCAGCAGCACCAAAACACTTGGCGTCCTGACTTTC. Translated, it gives CASSTKTLGVLTF.

This clonotype appeared many times. The gene calls are TRBV27 and TRBJ1-6; D uncertain. Between the trimmed V and J ends, which lost 4 bases and 9 bases, there was a span of 19 bases. The germline V gene has CDR1 MNHEY and CDR2 SMNVEV (reference sequence). The CDR3 is made up of 16 amino acids. CDR3 protein: CASSSIVRVPGSPLHF. CDR3 DNA: TGTGCCAGCAGTTCGATAGTGCGGGTTCCCGGTTCACCCCTCCACTTT.

The CDR3 region has the DNA TGTGCCAGCAGCTTTACCAGGGGGCCGGCGGACTCTCCCTACGAGCAGTACTTC. Its translation: CASSFTRGPADSPYEQYF. The chain links TRBV11-2 to TRBJ2-7; 8 positions agree with TRBD1. Germline V gives CDR1 SGHAT, CDR2 FQNNGV. V lost 3 bases to trimming and J lost 2 bases; unmatched junction nucleotides: 15. This CDR3 is 18 amino acids long. The full variable domain, completed using reference TRBV11-2 and TRBJ2-7, is EAGVAQSPRYKIIEKRQSVAFWCNPISGHATLYWYQQILGQGPKLLIQFQNNGVVDDSQLPKDRFSAERLKGVDSTLKIQPAKLEDSAVYLCASSFTRGPADSPYEQYFGPGTRLTVT.

This clonotype was seen many times. The chain joins TRBV5-1 to TRBJ2-3, with D perhaps matching TRBD2 (5 bases). The assigned J gene may be wrong: the sequence end matches TRBJ2-1 better. The CDR3 extends over 15 amino acids. Germline CDR1 is SGHRS and CDR2 is YFSETQ. The CDR3 here is CASSLSRVPNNEQFF. CDR3 DNA: TGCGCCAGCAGCTTGTCGCGGGTCCCGAACAATGAGCAGTTCTTC.

The CDR3 DNA reads as TGTGCCTGGAGTGTATCGATTGGGCACGGGGAGCTGTTTTTT. Protein sequence: CAWSVSIGHGELFF. The J gene is TRBJ2-2, the V gene TRBV30, with D unclear. Germline CDR1 GTSNPN, CDR2 SVGIG (reference sequence). The V end was cut by 0 bases, the J end by 7 bases, with 12 bases between. The CDR3 sequence is 14 residues long.

This clonotype came up many times. V and J are TRBV9 and TRBJ2-7; 7 nucleotides align to TRBD2. The CDR3 covers 15 residues. Per germline, CDR1 SGDLS and CDR2 YYNGEE. V shed 0 bases, J shed 4 bases, and the junction held 7 bases outside the gene matches. CDR3 nucleotides: TGTGCCAGCAGCGTAGCCAGCGGGGCTACTTACGAGCAGTACTTC. It translates to CASSVASGATYEQYF.

The table lists this clonotype with a count of one. The chain carries TRBV6-2 or TRBV6-3 and TRBJ1-5; D possibly corresponds to TRBD1 (5 bases). The germline V and J ends were trimmed by 2 bases and 7 bases, with 15 bases remaining between them. Germline CDR1 reads MNHEY; CDR2 reads SVGEGT. This CDR3 contains 15 residues. The CDR3 reads CASSYGTSGDQPQHF. The DNA of the CDR3 is TGTGCCAGCAGTTACGGGACTAGCGGGGACCAGCCCCAGCATTTT.

This chain uses TRBV6-2 or TRBV6-3 with TRBJ2-1; the match to TRBD2 covers 11 bases. The CDR3 contains 17 residues. CDR1 and CDR2 from the germline V gene are MNHEY and SVGEGT. V was pared by 5 bases and J by 5 bases, with 11 bases of the junction left unmatched. The CDR3 DNA reads TGTGCCAGCAGTGGGACTAGCGGAACTACTCCCGACAATGAGCAGTTCTTC. Amino acid sequence: CASSGTSGTTPDNEQFF.